This is a list of T cell receptor beta chains from one sample in a study of T cell responses to AZD1222 COVID-19 vaccine. Using immunoSEQ multiplex PCR, the repertoire was profiled, and TCRdb retains in-frame clones only, with some absent. The sample has approximately 60,000 clones, approximately 82% seen once. The specimen comprised peripheral blood, sampled on day 0 of AZD1222 vaccination. The receptors originated from an adult in good health. Each CDR3 is given with its conserved first and last residue. D genes are given only for firm matches. Where a row states a size, it is once, few, many or the class of an expanded clone; other rows omit it.

CDR3 DNA,CDR3 protein,J gene,D gene,V gene,clone size
TGTGCCAGCAGCTTAGAATCCAGCGGGAGACCCTACGAGCAGTACTTC,CASSLESSGRPYEQYF,TRBJ2-7,TRBD2,TRBV7-9,medium-sized
TGTGCCAGCAGCTTATTCGACAGGGGGGACTATGGCTACACCTTC,CASSLFDRGDYGYTF,TRBJ1-2,TRBD1,TRBV7-2,-
TGTGCCAGCAGTTTATCAGGGCCCACTGAAGCTTTCTTT,CASSLSGPTEAFF,TRBJ1-1,-,TRBV12-3/TRBV12-4,-
TGCGCCAGCAGCCAATATCCACCGGGACAAGGGGGCACTGAAGCTTTCTTT,CASSQYPPGQGGTEAFF,TRBJ1-1,-,TRBV4-1,-
TGTGCCAGCAGCGTAGCCACCTCCGAAACGCAGTATTTT,CASSVATSETQYF,TRBJ2-3,-,TRBV9,-
TGTGCCAGCAGTCTAGGACTGGGGGCCAATGAGCAGTTCTTC,CASSLGLGANEQFF,TRBJ2-1,-,TRBV28,once
TGTGCCAGCAGCTTACCCTTCTTTAGCGGAGCCTACAATGAGCAGTTCTTC,CASSLPFFSGAYNEQFF,TRBJ2-1,-,TRBV7-9,-
TGTGCCAGCAGCTGGCGGACAGCGAACACCGGGGAGCTGTTTTTT,CASSWRTANTGELFF,TRBJ2-2,-,TRBV7-2,once
TGTGCCAGCAGTTTACCAGGGAAAGTTAGTCAGCCCCAGCATTTT,CASSLPGKVSQPQHF,TRBJ1-5,-,TRBV28,once
TGTGCCAGCAGCCTTATGTCGACAGGGGGCGGTGGTCAGCCCCAGCATTTT,CASSLMSTGGGGQPQHF,TRBJ1-5,TRBD1,TRBV7-2,-
TGTGCCAGCAATGACAACTTCGGTCAGCCCCAGCATTTT,CASNDNFGQPQHF,TRBJ1-5,-,TRBV12-3/TRBV12-4,-
TGCAGCGTTGCCCATCGACAGGCGAATGAGCAGTTCTTC,CSVAHRQANEQFF,TRBJ2-1,-,TRBV29-1,-
TGTGCCAGCAGCTTAAATCTAAACACAGATACGCAGTATTTT,CASSLNLNTDTQYF,TRBJ2-3,-,TRBV7-3,-
TGTGCCAGTAGTATAGATGGGTTAATTTACAATGAGCAGTTCTTC,CASSIDGLIYNEQFF,TRBJ2-1,-,TRBV19,-
TGCGCCAGCAGCCAAGATCCCCGTCAGCTCAAGGTCTTC,CASSQDPRQLKVF,TRBJ2-1,-,TRBV4-3,-
-,CATSDFGSGAEVFF,TRBJ2-2,-,TRBV24-1,-
TGTGCCAGTAGTCCTTCGGGACTAGCGAGCGGAGAGCAGTACTTC,CASSPSGLASGEQYF,TRBJ2-7,TRBD2,TRBV19,-
TGTGCCAGCTCAGGGTCCCGGTACGAGCAGTACTTC,CASSGSRYEQYF,TRBJ2-7,-,TRBV18,-
TGTGCCAGCAGCCCCCGGACAGGGACAACTAATGAAAAACTGTTTTTT,CASSPRTGTTNEKLFF,TRBJ1-4,TRBD1,TRBV7-9,few
TGCGCCAGCAGCACGGGACAGGGGGGCTACACCTTC,CASSTGQGGYTF,TRBJ1-2,TRBD1,TRBV5-1,-
TGTGCCAGTAGTATAGATGGAGACACGGCCAATGAGCAGTTCTTC,CASSIDGDTANEQFF,TRBJ2-1,-,TRBV19,-
TGTGCCAGCAGCCTGGGACAGAGGGGTTTAAACATTCAGTACTTC,CASSLGQRGLNIQYF,TRBJ2-4,TRBD1,TRBV5-6,-
TGTGCCAGCAGCTTATCCGGACTAGCGATCAATGAGCAGTTCTTC,CASSLSGLAINEQFF,TRBJ2-1,TRBD2,TRBV13,-